This TCR beta chain originates from a study of blood T cell repertoires in COVID-19. At the level of the study: T cells, B-cell-depleted T cells, or PBMCs provided the cDNA or gDNA that served as material.

Only one count was recorded for this clone. In the original workflow: Scientists estimated how many nucleated cells there were by amplifying reference gene primers. TCRdb's copy holds only in-frame clones and misses some; the assay was immunoSEQ multiplex PCR. V, J and clone size are those of that table, while D and trimming were read from the DNA. Among about 140,000 clones listed, about 80% were seen once. This CDR3 has 14 residues. In germline, CDR1 is MNHEY, CDR2 SMNVEV (reference sequence). V lost 5 bases to trimming and J lost 4 bases, with 15 bases between them. The sequenced sample was peripheral blood. The clonotype was recovered from a woman between 55 and 75 years old with acute or convalescent COVID-19. The rearrangement uses TRBV27 and TRBJ2-7; D may be TRBD2 (5 bases). The CDR3 region is CASSLYVGSYEQYF. The DNA for the CDR3 is TGTGCCAGCAGTCTTTACGTGGGGAGTTACGAGCAGTACTTC.